The next 28 T cell receptor beta chains were all read from a single sample in a study of blood T cell repertoires in COVID-19. TCRdb's copy holds only in-frame clones and misses some; the assay was immunoSEQ multiplex PCR. The sample has fewer than 450,000 clones; around 90% are singletons. Sequenced input: PBMCs or T cells enriched from blood (not recorded which). These receptors all come from a woman aged 35 to 49 with acute COVID-19.

This chain connects TRBV27 to TRBJ1-1; tentatively, D is TRBD1 (5 bases). The CDR3 sequence is 14 residues long. Germline V gene data show CDR1 as MNHEY and CDR2 as SMNVEV (reference sequence). With 2 bases removed from V and 2 bases from J, the gap between germline ends came to 9 bases. The CDR3, as DNA: TGTGCCAGCAGTTTAACGGGGGACAACACTGAAGCTTTCTTT. As protein: CASSLTGDNTEAFF.

This clone was detected only once. This sequence joins TRBV5-4 and TRBJ2-2; a possible D gene is TRBD1 (5 bases). Trimming pared 4 bases from V and 4 bases from J, leaving 17 bases between. The CDR3 is 16 amino acids. The V gene's germline CDR1 is SGHNT and CDR2 YYREEE (reference sequence). CDR3 in amino acids: CASSRFLGVSTGELFF. CDR3 in DNA: TGTGCCAGCAGCCGATTCTTAGGGGTTAGCACCGGGGAGCTGTTTTTT.

The chain uses TRBV6-5 and TRBJ1-2; D might be TRBD1 (6 bases). CDR3 length: 14 amino acids. The ends were cut back, 7 bases at V and 5 bases at J, with 17 bases in the middle. Germline lookup yields CDR1 MNHEY and CDR2 SVGAGI. This CDR3 is CASNPGRGGYGYTF. Here the CDR3 DNA reads TGTGCCAGCAATCCTGGCAGGGGAGGGTATGGCTACACCTTC.

The rearrangement joins TRBV7-9 to TRBJ2-3; the D gene is possibly TRBD2 (5 bases). Trimming pared 5 bases from V and 9 bases from J, leaving 18 bases between. This CDR3 contains 14 residues. CDR1 and CDR2 from the germline V gene are SEHNR and FQNEAQ (reference sequence). CDR3 protein: CASSQDFSPETQYF. CDR3 sequence (DNA): TGTGCCAGCAGCCAGGACTTTAGCCCCGAAACGCAGTATTTT.

Comments on this clone: This specimen includes other DNA sequences encoding the same CDR3. J is TRBJ1-6 and V is TRBV7-9; D is perhaps TRBD1 (5 bases). This CDR3 is 13 amino acids long. The germline gives CDR1 SEHNR, CDR2 FQNEAQ (reference sequence). The V gene lost 3 bases and the J gene lost 7 bases, with 7 bases spanning the gap. CDR3 in amino acids: CASSLSGNSPLHF. The CDR3 DNA reads as TGTGCCAGCAGCTTGTCAGGGAATTCACCCCTCCACTTT.

The V and J genes are TRBV9 and TRBJ2-7; no clear D gene. The V gene lost 0 bases and the J gene lost 3 bases, with 4 bases spanning the gap. CDR3 length equals 12 residues. The germline CDR1 and CDR2 sequences are SGDLS and YYNGEE. The CDR3 bases are TGTGCCAGCAGCGTAGACAACTACGAGCAGTACTTC. Protein product: CASSVDNYEQYF.

The J gene is TRBJ1-1, the V gene TRBV2; no reliable D call. The V gene lost 6 bases and the J gene lost 1 base, with 12 bases spanning the gap. Germline CDR1 SNHLY, CDR2 FYNNEI. The CDR3 is made up of 14 amino acids. The CDR3 reads CASRSGSSNTEAFF. The CDR3 DNA reads TGTGCCAGCAGGAGCGGGAGCTCGAACACTGAAGCTTTCTTT. The variable domain in full, with the rest retrieved from reference TRBV2 and TRBJ1-1, is EPEVTQTPSHQVTQMGQEVILRCVPISNHLYFYWYRQILGQKVEFLVSFYNNEISEKSEIFDDQFSVERPDGSNFTLKIRSTKLEDSAMYFCASRSGSSNTEAFFGQGTRLTVV.

The chain employs TRBV5-4 and TRBJ2-5, with 15 bases aligning to TRBD2. CDR1 and CDR2 from the germline V gene are SGHNT and YYREEE (reference sequence). The V and J ends lost 4 bases and 5 bases, in that order; junction bases with no gene match: 6. This CDR3 has 16 amino acids. CDR3 amino acids: CASSAGLAGGGETQYF. The CDR3, as DNA: TGTGCCAGCAGCGCGGGACTAGCGGGGGGAGGGGAGACCCAGTACTTC.

This sequence joins TRBV11-2 and TRBJ2-3, with 7 bases aligning to TRBD2. This CDR3 region has 17 residues. Germline CDR1 reads SGHAT; CDR2 reads FQNNGV. Trimming removed 5 bases from V and 3 bases from J; junction bases left unmatched: 14. The CDR3 loop reads CASSAITFGGGTDTQYF. For the CDR3, the DNA is TGTGCCAGCAGCGCAATAACCTTTGGGGGGGGGACAGATACGCAGTATTTT.

In its sample, this clone was seen once. The chain links TRBV5-8 to TRBJ1-3; D gene unclear. CDR3 length: 14 amino acids. Trimming took off 4 bases at V and 0 bases at J, with 8 bases between the two ends. CDR1 and CDR2 from the germline V gene are SGHTS and YDEGEE. This chain's CDR3 is CASSQMSSGNTIYF. For the CDR3, the DNA is TGTGCCAGCAGCCAAATGAGCTCTGGAAACACCATATATTTT.

The V call is TRBV23-1, the J call TRBJ2-3; TRBD1 is a possible D gene (6 bases). TRBV23-1 is an ORF; its function is uncertain. V lost 6 bases and J 3 bases, leaving 13 bases between the germline ends. This CDR3 has 14 residues. Written as DNA, the CDR3 is TGCGCCAGCAGCTTTTACGGACAGACAGATACGCAGTATTTT. It encodes CASSFYGQTDTQYF.

The chain joins TRBV6-5 to TRBJ2-5; TRBD2 agrees at 8 bases. V trimming: 4 bases; J trimming: 5 bases; junction bases outside the gene matches: 6. This CDR3 has 14 residues. The V gene's germline CDR1 is MNHEY and CDR2 SVGAGI. CDR3 residues: CASSSRTSRETQYF. The CDR3 coding sequence is TGTGCCAGCAGTTCTCGGACTAGCAGGGAGACCCAGTACTTC.

CDR3 sequence (DNA): TGCGCCAGCTTAGGACAGGGGCCTGAAGCTTTCTTT. This encodes CASLGQGPEAFF. This chain links TRBV5-1 with TRBJ1-1, with 9 bases matching TRBD1. V shed 7 bases and J 6 bases; nucleotides not matched to a gene: 4. The length of the CDR3 is 12 residues. The germline V gene has CDR1 SGHRS and CDR2 YFSETQ.

The chain joins TRBV24-1 to TRBJ2-2; D might be TRBD2 (5 bases). V shed 0 bases and J shed 5 bases, with 6 bases lying between them. Germline loops: CDR1 KGHDR, CDR2 SFDVKD. The CDR3 is 14 amino acids. The CDR3 coding sequence is TGTGCCACCAGTGATTTGCGGGGAACCGGGGAGCTGTTTTTT. The encoded protein is CATSDLRGTGELFF.

The V and J genes are TRBV11-3 and TRBJ2-1; maybe TRBD2 (6 bases). From germline, CDR1 is SGHNT and CDR2 YENEEA. With 5 bases removed from V and 9 bases from J, the gap between germline ends came to 17 bases. CDR3 size: 14 residues. CDR3 DNA: TGTGCCAGCAGCGCAGGAGGGGAACGTAGTGAGCAGTTCTTC. This gives the protein CASSAGGERSEQFF.

The chain combines TRBV5-1 with TRBJ2-3, with 7 nucleotides matching TRBD1. This CDR3 is 14 amino acids long. After removal of 4 bases from V and 3 bases from J, the junction contained 5 bases not matched to a gene. In germline, CDR1 is SGHRS, CDR2 YFSETQ. Here the CDR3 reads CASSPAGGTDTQYF. CDR3 nucleotide sequence: TGCGCCAGCAGCCCGGCAGGGGGAACAGATACGCAGTATTTT.

This rearrangement joins TRBV6-6 to TRBJ2-3, with TRBD1 matching over 7 bases. CDR1 MNHNY and CDR2 SVGAGI come from the germline V gene (reference sequence). V dropped 6 bases and J dropped 1; count of bases not matched to a gene: 13. The CDR3 has 17 amino acids. CDR3 DNA sequence: TGTGCCAGCAGACGACAAATACAGGGGATGGGCACAGATACGCAGTATTTT. Residues: CASRRQIQGMGTDTQYF.

The rearrangement joins TRBV7-9 to TRBJ1-2; possibly TRBD1 for D (6 bases). In germline, CDR1 is SEHNR, CDR2 FQNEAQ (reference sequence). Trimming cost V 4 bases and J 7 bases, with 16 bases left between them. This CDR3 is 14 amino acids long. This CDR3 is CASSSATQGSGYTF. In DNA form, the CDR3 reads TGTGCCAGCAGCTCAGCTACACAGGGTTCTGGCTACACCTTC.

This rearrangement joins TRBV11-2 to TRBJ2-3, with 7 bases that match TRBD1. V shed 3 bases and J 6 bases; nucleotides not matched to a gene: 9. This CDR3 is built from 15 residues. Germline values: CDR1 SGHAT, CDR2 FQNNGV. The CDR3 coding sequence is TGTGCCAGCAGCTTGCGAGGGGGCGCCGGTGATACGCAGTATTTT. It is translated as CASSLRGGAGDTQYF.

The CDR3 DNA follows: TGTGCCACCAGTGACCGCGGGACGGACTACTCTGGGGCCAACGTCCTGACTTTC. Amino acids: CATSDRGTDYSGANVLTF. V usage is TRBV24-1 and J usage is TRBJ2-6; TRBD2 might be the D (6 bases). Trimming removed 4 bases from V and 0 bases from J, with 15 bases in between. The CDR3 extends over 18 amino acids. Germline values: CDR1 KGHDR, CDR2 SFDVKD.

This rearrangement joins TRBV19 to TRBJ1-2, with 11 positions matching TRBD1. Germline V lookup: CDR1 LNHDA, CDR2 SQIVND (reference sequence). There are 14 residues in the CDR3. Trimming cost V 3 bases and J 4 bases; bases outside gene matches: 1. CDR3: CASSIGTGGYGYTF. CDR3 in DNA: TGTGCCAGTAGTATCGGGACAGGGGGCTATGGCTACACCTTC.

This CDR3 is CSGQWGDYEQYF. The CDR3, as DNA: TGCAGCGGACAATGGGGGGACTACGAGCAGTACTTC. The gene calls are TRBV29-1 and TRBJ2-7, with D possibly matching TRBD2 (6 bases). Trimming stripped 7 bases from V and 3 bases from J, with 13 bases between. The V gene's germline CDR1 is SQVTM and CDR2 ANQGSEA. This CDR3 has 12 amino acids.

The chain combines TRBV15 with TRBJ1-1, with 10 bases aligning to TRBD1. The CDR3 is 16 amino acids. Germline V gene data show CDR1 as LNHNV and CDR2 as YYDKDF (reference sequence). Losses at the gene ends were 3 bases for V and 0 bases for J; bases not matched to a gene: 4. The CDR3 nucleotides are TGTGCCACCAGCAGCAGACAGGGGGCTTTGAACACTGAAGCTTTCTTT. Its translation: CATSSRQGALNTEAFF.

The V call is TRBV10-3, the J call TRBJ2-7; D is undetermined. Germline lookup yields CDR1 ENHRY and CDR2 SYGVKD. Trimming pared 3 bases from V and 4 bases from J, leaving 7 bases between. There are 12 residues in the CDR3. CDR3 sequence: CAISDVGYEQYF. The CDR3 coding sequence is TGTGCCATCAGTGATGTCGGTTACGAGCAGTACTTC.

The chain employs TRBV5-1 and TRBJ2-3, with D possibly TRBD2 on 5 matching bases. With 4 bases removed from V and 0 bases from J, the gap between germline ends came to 18 bases. The CDR3 extends over 17 amino acids. Germline V gene lookup returns CDR1 SGHRS and CDR2 YFSETQ. CDR3: CASSLKKSGSSTDTQYF. CDR3 in DNA: TGCGCCAGCAGCCTGAAAAAATCGGGGAGTAGCACAGATACGCAGTATTTT.

This CDR3 reads CASSYQGAGTGELFF. DNA for the CDR3: TGTGCCAGCAGTTACCAGGGGGCAGGTACCGGGGAGCTGTTTTTT. The V gene is TRBV6-6, the J gene TRBJ2-2; 8 bases are shared with TRBD1. The V and J ends lost 2 bases and 5 bases, in that order; junction bases with no gene match: 4. This CDR3 is built from 15 residues. Per germline, CDR1 MNHNY and CDR2 SVGAGI (reference sequence).

The rearrangement links TRBV10-1 to TRBJ2-1; possible D gene TRBD1, 6 bases. Germline assignment: CDR1 WNHNN and CDR2 SYGVQD (reference sequence). V was cut by 0 bases and J by 15 bases, with 15 bases left in between. The CDR3 covers 13 residues. The CDR3 protein is CASSESAGRGWFF. CDR3 in DNA: TGCGCCAGCAGTGAGTCAGCCGGCAGGGGTTGGTTCTTC.

In its sample, this clone was seen once. The chain links TRBV5-6 to TRBJ1-1, with D maybe TRBD1 (6 bases). Germline assignment: CDR1 SGHDT and CDR2 YYEEEE. V lost 4 bases and J 2 bases, leaving 15 bases between the germline ends. This CDR3 spans 15 amino acids. CDR3 bases: TGTGCCAGCAGCCGAAAAACAGGGTATAACACTGAAGCTTTCTTT. This gives the protein CASSRKTGYNTEAFF. The full variable domain, with the rest looked up from reference TRBV5-6 and TRBJ1-1, is DAGVTQSPTHLIKTRGQQVTLRCSPKSGHDTVSWYQQALGQGPQFIFQYYEEEERQRGNFPDRFSGHQFPNYSSELNVNALLLGDSALYLCASSRKTGYNTEAFFGQGTRLTVV.